Below, 32 T cell receptor beta chains from the same sample are listed, as sequenced in a study of cytomegalovirus exposure and HLA in healthy donors. The PCR had 60 Vbeta and 13 Jbeta primers. Some clones are missing from TCRdb's copy, which holds only in-frame ones; the method was immunoSEQ multiplex PCR. This repertoire shows around 160,000 clones, 82% found once; its top ten account for around 9.1%. Material for sequencing was PBMCs. These receptors were obtained from a male donor in good health and CMV-seropositive.

Only a few counts were recorded for this clone. The chain employs TRBV5-6 and TRBJ1-1; TRBD1 agrees at 8 bases. The V segment lost 0 bases and the J segment 4 bases; nucleotides outside the gene matches: 5. The germline V gene has CDR1 SGHDT and CDR2 YYEEEE. This CDR3 contains 15 residues. The CDR3 bases are TGTGCCAGCAGCTTGGCGGACAGGGTCCTCACTGAAGCTTTCTTT. It translates to CASSLADRVLTEAFF.

The chain uses TRBV30 and TRBJ2-7; 9 nucleotides agree with TRBD1. CDR3 length equals 14 residues. Germline V gene lookup returns CDR1 GTSNPN and CDR2 SVGIG (reference sequence). Unmatched junction bases numbered 12, after V lost 2 bases and J lost 10 bases. In DNA form, the CDR3 reads TGTGCCTGGAGTATATCCGGAACAGGGGGCGGACAGTACTTC. It is translated as CAWSISGTGGGQYF.

This chain uses TRBV7-6 with TRBJ2-2; possibly TRBD1 for D (7 bases). The CDR3 is made up of 17 amino acids. Per the germline V gene, CDR1 is SGHVS and CDR2 is FNYEAQ. Trimming left V 1 base short and J 3 bases short, with 15 bases between. The CDR3 bases are TGTGCCAGCAGCTTAGATAGCCAGGGGGGCGACACCGGGGAGCTGTTTTTT. Encoded protein: CASSLDSQGGDTGELFF.

The CDR3: CASSHVGGGTEAFF. The CDR3 DNA sequence: TGTGCCAGCAGCCATGTAGGGGGCGGCACTGAAGCTTTCTTT. This chain uses TRBV14 with TRBJ1-1; TRBD1 matches at 7 bases. The J segment lost 4 bases and the V segment lost 3 bases, leaving 5 bases of the junction unmatched. CDR1 is SGHDN and CDR2 is FVKESK in the germline V gene. CDR3 length: 14 amino acids.

The V call is TRBV6-5, the J call TRBJ1-2; the match to TRBD1 covers 7 bases. Germline-derived CDR1 and CDR2 are MNHEY and SVGAGI. The CDR3 is made up of 13 amino acids. Unmatched junction bases numbered 4, after V lost 5 bases and J lost 4 bases. The CDR3: CASSRGTAYGYTF. The CDR3 region has the DNA TGTGCCAGCAGTCGCGGGACAGCCTATGGCTACACCTTC.

The V gene is TRBV6-5, the J gene TRBJ2-7, with 7 bases identical to TRBD1. V shed 5 bases, J shed 3 bases, and the junction held 7 bases outside the gene matches. This CDR3 has 14 residues. Germline V gene sequence: CDR1 MNHEY, CDR2 SVGAGI. This chain's CDR3 is CASSPGQSLYEQYF. DNA for the CDR3: TGTGCCAGCAGTCCGGGACAGAGCCTCTACGAGCAGTACTTC.

CDR3 sequence: CAWSVLTTQQYF. The CDR3 nucleotides are TGTGCCTGGAGTGTACTAACTACGCAGCAGTACTTC. The chain employs TRBV30 and TRBJ2-7; D unclear. This CDR3 region has 12 residues. The ends were cut back, 0 bases at V and 8 bases at J, with 11 bases in the middle. Germline V gene lookup returns CDR1 GTSNPN and CDR2 SVGIG (reference sequence).

This chain links TRBV7-2 with TRBJ2-6; possibly TRBD1 for D (6 bases). Germline loops: CDR1 SGHTA, CDR2 FQGNSA. The CDR3 consists of 18 residues. V lost 1 base to trimming and J lost 0 bases, with 13 bases between them. The DNA for the CDR3 is TGTGCCAGCAGCTTAGGTCTGGGGGCCATCTCTGGGGCCAACGTCCTGACTTTC. It is translated as CASSLGLGAISGANVLTF.

With respect to this clone: Likely a read error: the CDR3 ends without its conserved phenylalanine or tryptophan. This rearrangement joins TRBV28 to TRBJ1-2; D perhaps matches TRBD1 (6 bases). V gave up 4 bases and J gave up 8 bases, with 11 bases separating them. Germline CDR1 reads MDHEN; CDR2 reads SYDVKM. The CDR3 has 12 amino acids. In DNA form, the CDR3 reads TGTGCCAGCAGTTCAGGGGTTTCGGGCTACACCCTC. Translation gives CASSSGVSGYTL.

This sequence joins TRBV27 and TRBJ1-5; 8 positions agree with TRBD1. Germline CDR1 is MNHEY and CDR2 is SMNVEV (reference sequence). V shed 6 bases and J 1 base; nucleotides not matched to a gene: 2. The CDR3 loop spans 14 amino acids. The CDR3 region is CASSGDRSNQPQHF. As DNA, the CDR3 is TGTGCCAGCAGCGGGGACAGGAGCAATCAGCCCCAGCATTTT.

The chain is built from TRBV28 and TRBJ1-5; 7 nucleotides agree with TRBD1. CDR3 length: 14 residues. The germline V gene encodes CDR1 MDHEN and CDR2 SYDVKM. V dropped 10 bases and J dropped 3; count of bases not matched to a gene: 9. The CDR3 DNA is TGTGCCACCACCGGCGGGACAGTCAATCAGCCCCAGCATTTT. It codes for CATTGGTVNQPQHF.

Regarding this clone: Within the sample, other DNA sequences also encode this same CDR3. The rearrangement uses TRBV30 and TRBJ1-1, with 7 bases fitting TRBD1. Germline CDR1 is GTSNPN and CDR2 is SVGIG (reference sequence). The junction had 7 bases not matched to a gene; V was cut back by 2 bases and J by 10 bases. The CDR3 has 12 residues. The CDR3 reads CAWSPRQGRAFF. The CDR3 DNA follows: TGTGCCTGGAGTCCTCGACAGGGACGAGCTTTCTTT.

The genes are TRBV7-2 and TRBJ2-2; TRBD2 might be the D (6 bases). The germline CDR1 and CDR2 sequences are SGHTA and FQGNSA. The CDR3 is made up of 15 amino acids. Trimming took 5 bases from V and 0 from J, leaving 10 bases between them. CDR3 sequence reads: CASSLRDSNTGELFF. In DNA form, the CDR3 reads TGTGCCAGCAGCCTCCGGGACTCGAACACCGGGGAGCTGTTTTTT.

This clone was counted a few times. The chain couples TRBV9 to TRBJ1-3; D possibly corresponds to TRBD1 (6 bases). The V end was cut by 0 bases, the J end by 4 bases, with 11 bases between. Germline CDR1 is SGDLS and CDR2 is YYNGEE. The CDR3 has 15 amino acids. CDR3 protein: CASSVDQGPGNTIYF. CDR3 sequence (DNA): TGTGCCAGCAGCGTAGACCAGGGGCCGGGAAACACCATATATTTT.

The chain employs TRBV19 and TRBJ2-5; D gene unclear. In germline, CDR1 is LNHDA, CDR2 SQIVND (reference sequence). Trimming removed 2 bases at V and 5 bases at J, with 9 bases between. This CDR3 region has 13 residues. The CDR3 DNA follows: TGTGCCAGTAGTATAATCAATCATGAGACCCAGTACTTC. It is translated as CASSIINHETQYF.

This chain joins TRBV4-3 and TRBJ2-7, with D perhaps TRBD2 (7 bases). Germline CDR1 and CDR2: LGHNA and YSLEER. V shed 0 bases and J shed 4 bases, with 19 bases lying between them. CDR3 length equals 17 residues. CDR3 DNA: TGCGCCAGCAGCCAAGAATTGGGGGGGCGCTTCCGTTACGAGCAGTACTTC. This sequence encodes CASSQELGGRFRYEQYF.

The chain couples TRBV27 to TRBJ2-7, with 9 bases lining up with TRBD2. Looked up from germline, CDR1 is MNHEY and CDR2 is SMNVEV (reference sequence). V gave up 3 bases and J gave up 1 base; unmatched junction bases: 13. The CDR3 has 18 amino acids. CDR3 coding DNA: TGTGCCAGCAGTTTCAAGGCTAGCGGGATGTTCCATTCCTACGAGCAGTACTTC. Encoded protein: CASSFKASGMFHSYEQYF.

The CDR3 region is CASSKLAGAAGELFF. DNA for the CDR3: TGCGCCAGCAGCAAACTAGCGGGGGCCGCCGGGGAGCTGTTTTTT. The rearrangement joins TRBV5-1 to TRBJ2-2; the match to TRBD2 covers 11 bases. Germline values: CDR1 SGHRS, CDR2 YFSETQ. V was clipped by 4 bases and J by 6 bases; unmatched bases: 5. The CDR3 is made up of 15 amino acids.

The J gene is TRBJ1-2, the V gene TRBV5-8; D is uncertain. Trimming pared 6 bases from V and 1 base from J, leaving 16 bases between. This CDR3 spans 15 amino acids. Germline CDR1 is SGHTS and CDR2 is YDEGEE. The CDR3 DNA sequence: TGTGCCAGCACCGAGACTCCAGCCCGTAACTATGGCTACACCTTC. Amino acid sequence: CASTETPARNYGYTF.

In its sample, this clone was seen a few times. V gene TRBV27 combines with J gene TRBJ1-2; D possibly corresponds to TRBD1 (5 bases). V lost 1 base to trimming and J lost 1 base, with 10 bases between them. The CDR3 totals 15 residues. In germline, CDR1 is MNHEY, CDR2 SMNVEV (reference sequence). The DNA of the CDR3 is TGTGCCAGCAGTTTATATTCAGGGCATAACTATGGCTACACCTTC. Protein product: CASSLYSGHNYGYTF.

The chain recombines TRBV6-4 with TRBJ2-2; D possibly corresponds to TRBD1 (5 bases). The CDR3 covers 18 residues. The germline V gene has CDR1 MRHNA and CDR2 SNTAGT. V gave up 3 bases and J gave up 3 bases, with 20 bases separating them. The DNA of the CDR3 is TGTGCCAGCAGTGAACAAAGCAGGGCTCAGCTTCACACCGGGGAGCTGTTTTTT. Its translation: CASSEQSRAQLHTGELFF.

The chain uses TRBV25-1 and TRBJ2-2; 10 positions match TRBD2. V lost 4 bases to trimming and J lost 1 base; unmatched junction nucleotides: 0. The length of the CDR3 is 15 residues. Germline V gene sequence: CDR1 MGHDK, CDR2 SYGVNS. For the CDR3, the DNA is TGTGCCAGCAGTGTAGCGGGGGGGAACACCGGGGAGCTGTTTTTT. Translating it yields CASSVAGGNTGELFF.

The chain links TRBV4-1 to TRBJ2-7, with TRBD2 identical over 7 bases. This CDR3 contains 16 residues. Germline CDR1 is MGHRA and CDR2 is YSYEKL. J was trimmed by 4 bases and V by 0 bases; bases with no gene match: 9. CDR3 in amino acids: CASSQEGGTAGYEQYF. Here the CDR3 DNA reads TGCGCCAGCAGCCAAGAGGGGGGGACGGCGGGATACGAGCAGTACTTC.

The chain uses TRBV28 and TRBJ1-5; 8 nucleotides align to TRBD1. With 1 base clipped from V and 7 bases from J, the junction kept 6 bases outside the gene matches. Germline V gene sequence: CDR1 MDHEN, CDR2 SYDVKM. The CDR3 spans 15 residues. The CDR3 DNA sequence: TGTGCCAGCAGTTTATCGGACAGGGAGAAACAGCCCCAGCATTTT. Translated, it gives CASSLSDREKQPQHF.

The rearrangement joins TRBV7-2 to TRBJ1-2; 9 nucleotides agree with TRBD1. The V gene's germline CDR1 is SGHTA and CDR2 FQGNSA. The CDR3 runs to 14 residues. V was clipped by 5 bases and J by 2 bases; unmatched bases: 3. This chain's CDR3 is CASSAGQGNYGYTF. The CDR3 nucleotides read TGTGCCAGCAGCGCCGGACAGGGGAACTATGGCTACACCTTC.

The chain carries TRBV6-6 and TRBJ2-1; D not certain. The CDR3 runs to 11 residues. The V end was cut by 5 bases, the J end by 13 bases, with 12 bases between. In germline, CDR1 is MNHNY, CDR2 SVGAGI (reference sequence). DNA of the CDR3: TGTGCCAGCAGTCTCTCGGTCACCCAGTTCTTC. Protein product: CASSLSVTQFF.

V usage is TRBV5-8 and J usage is TRBJ1-1; 11 nucleotides match TRBD1. Germline loops: CDR1 SGHTS, CDR2 YDEGEE. The CDR3 is made up of 19 amino acids. V lost 4 bases and J lost 3; bases outside the gene matches: 17. The CDR3 sequence: CASSPWTGGSGSKDTEAFF. The CDR3 nucleotides read TGTGCCAGCAGCCCATGGACAGGGGGCTCCGGTTCCAAGGACACTGAAGCTTTCTTT. The full variable domain, in which reference TRBV5-8 and TRBJ1-1 provide the parts outside the CDR3, is EAGVTQSPTHLIKTRGQQATLRCSPISGHTSVYWYQQALGLGLQFLLWYDEGEERNRGNFPPRFSGRQFPNYSSELNVNALELEDSALYLCASSPWTGGSGSKDTEAFFGQGTRLTVV.

The rearrangement links TRBV4-1 to TRBJ2-3, with TRBD1 matching over 7 bases. V lost 4 bases to trimming and J lost 3 bases; unmatched junction nucleotides: 7. The CDR3 runs to 15 residues. Germline CDR1 is MGHRA and CDR2 is YSYEKL. The CDR3 sequence is CASSPRQGPTDTQYF. CDR3 nucleotide sequence: TGCGCCAGCAGCCCCCGACAGGGTCCGACAGATACGCAGTATTTT.

The chain joins TRBV27 to TRBJ2-7; 9 nucleotides align to TRBD1. V trimming: 6 bases; J trimming: 6 bases; junction bases outside the gene matches: 3. The CDR3 runs to 12 residues. CDR1 MNHEY and CDR2 SMNVEV come from the germline V gene (reference sequence). CDR3 DNA: TGTGCCAGCAGCACAGGGGGCTCCGAGCAGTACTTC. It yields the protein CASSTGGSEQYF.

The chain couples TRBV18 to TRBJ2-7; TRBD1 might be the D (5 bases). CDR1 is KGHSH and CDR2 is LQKENI in the germline V gene. The CDR3 runs to 15 residues. The V end was cut by 5 bases, the J end by 1 base, with 15 bases between. CDR3 sequence reads: CASSLVREPSYEQYF. The CDR3 DNA is TGTGCCAGCTCATTAGTCAGGGAACCTTCCTACGAGCAGTACTTC.

This chain uses TRBV6-1 with TRBJ1-3; 7 nucleotides align to TRBD1. The germline V gene has CDR1 MNHNS and CDR2 SASEGT. J lost 0 bases, V lost 4 bases, and 9 bases had no gene match. The CDR3 covers 17 residues. In nucleotides, the CDR3 is TGTGCCAGCAGTGGATGGGACAGCGCTAGCTCTGGAAACACCATATATTTT. Translating it yields CASSGWDSASSGNTIYF.

J is TRBJ1-2 and V is TRBV9; a possible D gene is TRBD1 (6 bases). The CDR3 is made up of 16 amino acids. Trimming left V 6 bases short and J 6 bases short, with 24 bases between. The V gene's germline CDR1 is SGDLS and CDR2 YYNGEE. The DNA of the CDR3 is TGTGCCAGCACCTGCAGCCAAAAGACAGGCCCAGATGGCTACACCTTC. This encodes CASTCSQKTGPDGYTF. Filled out from reference TRBV9 and TRBJ1-2, the complete variable domain reads DSGVTQTPKHLITATGQRVTLRCSPRSGDLSVYWYQQSLDQGLQFLIQYYNGEERAKGNILERFSAQQFPDLHSELNLSSLELGDSALYFCASTCSQKTGPDGYTFGSGTRLTVV.